This entry describes one TCR beta chain. The CDR3 has 13 residues. V lost 7 bases and J 4 bases, leaving 12 bases between the germline ends. Germline lookup yields CDR1 LNHDA and CDR2 SQIVND (reference sequence). Moderate-to-severe activity, CAS ≥3, NOSPECS ≥4 and a duration under 3 months were seen in donors with ophthalmopathy. RNA transcripts were the template, and TCR beta CDR3 regions were amplified from them. HTBI primers were used in a first-round RT-PCR, which preceded a second-round multiplex PCR. From the multiplex PCR reads, TCRdb called clonotypes with MiXCR, one entry per CDR3 protein. The sample consists of over 12,000 distinct CDR3 sequences, roughly 50% of them appearing once. These data come from a study of Graves' ophthalmopathy and Graves' hyperthyroidism.

This sequence was found in a woman aged 25 to 39 with Graves' ophthalmopathy. The chain combines TRBV19 with TRBJ2-3, with no clear D. Sequencing used peripheral blood. Here the CDR3 DNA reads TGTGCCAGTACCCCCGGCGGTGCAGATACGCAGTATTTT. Amino acids: CASTPGGADTQYF.